The 30 T cell receptor beta chains below all came from one sample that was sequenced in a study of cytomegalovirus exposure and HLA in healthy donors. With 60 Vbeta and 13 Jbeta primers, the PCR was carried out. Assay used: immunoSEQ multiplex PCR; TCRdb lists only in-frame clones, some missing. In the table there are some 170,000 clones, roughly four fifths of which are singletons. Sequenced: PBMCs. The receptors come from a girl aged 2 to 10 in good health and CMV-seropositive.

This chain joins TRBV27 and TRBJ1-1; TRBD1 matches 8 bases. The CDR3 runs to 13 residues. Per the germline V gene, CDR1 is MNHEY and CDR2 is SMNVEV (reference sequence). The junction had 4 bases not matched to a gene; V was cut back by 4 bases and J by 6 bases. The CDR3 loop reads CASSWTGPSEAFF. DNA for the CDR3: TGTGCCAGCAGTTGGACAGGGCCCTCTGAAGCTTTCTTT.

This clone appeared a single time. The CDR3 DNA is TGTGCCAGTAGTATGGGCGACGGTCCGTATCAGCCCCAGCATTTT. Protein: CASSMGDGPYQPQHF. The chain links TRBV19 to TRBJ1-5; D not certain. With 3 bases removed from V and 5 bases from J, the gap between germline ends came to 14 bases. The CDR3 runs 15 residues. Germline V gene data show CDR1 as LNHDA and CDR2 as SQIVND (reference sequence).

This chain uses TRBV21-1 with TRBJ1-4; the table calls TRBD1, which could not be checked here. TRBV21-1 counts as a pseudogene. The length of the CDR3 is 15 residues. This CDR3 is CASSNNGQLNEKLFF. DNA for the CDR3: TGTGCCAGCAGTAACAACGGACAGTTGAATGAAAAACTGTTTTTT.

CDR3 loop: CASSKNLAGEETQYF. CDR3 coding DNA: TGTGCCAGCAGCAAAAACCTAGCGGGAGAAGAGACCCAGTACTTC. The chain joins TRBV21-1 to TRBJ2-5; no DNA check was done on the table's D call, TRBD2. TRBV21-1 corresponds to a pseudogene. This CDR3 spans 15 amino acids.

In DNA form, the CDR3 reads TGTGCCAGCAGTGTGGCCTCACAGCCCCAGCATTTT. Translation gives CASSVASQPQHF. The chain carries TRBV2 and TRBJ1-5; D is uncertain. Per the germline V gene, CDR1 is SNHLY and CDR2 is FYNNEI. The CDR3 is 12 residues long. Trimming left V 4 bases short and J 7 bases short, with 8 bases between.

This clone was found once. This sequence joins TRBV27 and TRBJ2-1, with D possibly being TRBD2 (5 bases). CDR1 MNHEY and CDR2 SMNVEV come from the germline V gene (reference sequence). Between the trimmed V and J ends, which lost 0 bases and 5 bases, there was a span of 8 bases. CDR3 length equals 14 residues. Written as DNA, the CDR3 is TGTGCCAGCAGTTTATCGGACTCAAACAATGAGCAGTTCTTC. This gives the protein CASSLSDSNNEQFF.

The rearrangement links TRBV6-5 to TRBJ2-1; D is possibly TRBD1 (6 bases). With 6 bases removed from V and 8 bases from J, the gap between germline ends came to 14 bases. CDR1 is MNHEY, CDR2 SVGAGI, per germline. This CDR3 comprises 13 residues. The CDR3 DNA reads as TGTGCCAGCAGCAGGGGTAGCCCCCATGAGCAGTTCTTC. Its protein product is CASSRGSPHEQFF.

V and J are TRBV4-2 and TRBJ2-7; D perhaps matches TRBD1 (5 bases). The CDR3 loop spans 16 amino acids. Trimming cost V 0 bases and J 0 bases, with 12 bases left between them. The germline CDR1 and CDR2 sequences are LGHNA and YNFKEQ. The CDR3 protein is CASSQEQGASSYEQYF. DNA for the CDR3: TGTGCCAGCAGCCAAGAGCAAGGGGCCAGCTCCTACGAGCAGTACTTC.

V is TRBV7-9 and J is TRBJ1-5; D possibly corresponds to TRBD1 (5 bases). The CDR3 runs to 12 residues. Germline assignment: CDR1 SEHNR and CDR2 FQNEAQ (reference sequence). V lost 5 bases, J lost 11 bases, and 13 bases lay in between. CDR3 coding DNA: TGTGCCAGCAGCGGAGGGGCCGCGGCCCAGCATTTT. Amino acid sequence: CASSGGAAAQHF.

The chain joins TRBV25-1 to TRBJ2-7, with D possibly TRBD1 on 5 matching bases. CDR1 and CDR2 (germline): MGHDK, SYGVNS. V lost 1 base and J 0 bases, leaving 7 bases between the germline ends. This CDR3 spans 14 amino acids. The CDR3 coding sequence is TGTGCCAGCAGTGAATCAGGGTACTCCTACGAGCAGTACTTC. Translated: CASSESGYSYEQYF.

The chain carries TRBV28 and TRBJ2-7; D possibly corresponds to TRBD2 (7 bases). Deletions cut 5 bases from V and 2 bases from J, with 25 bases between. The CDR3 length is 18 residues. Germline CDR1 MDHEN, CDR2 SYDVKM. The CDR3 DNA is TGTGCCAGCAGTCCACCTGATGGGACGGGGGGCAGCGCCTACGAGCAGTACTTC. It translates to CASSPPDGTGGSAYEQYF.

On this clone: This CDR3 is also generated by other DNA sequences in the sample. The rearrangement links TRBV28 to TRBJ1-3, with D possibly TRBD1 on 5 matching bases. The germline V gene encodes CDR1 MDHEN and CDR2 SYDVKM. The V end lost 2 bases, the J end lost 2 bases, and 7 bases lay between the germline ends. The CDR3 is 14 residues long. The CDR3 loop is CASSLGGAGNTIYF. CDR3 nucleotide sequence: TGTGCCAGCAGTTTAGGGGGGGCTGGAAACACCATATATTTT.

The chain uses TRBV28 and TRBJ1-2; D is possibly TRBD1 (6 bases). The CDR3 contains 11 residues. Germline lookup yields CDR1 MDHEN and CDR2 SYDVKM. V was trimmed by 11 bases and J by 7 bases, leaving 14 bases between them. CDR3: CAAVGAGGYTF. The CDR3 DNA reads as TGTGCCGCAGTGGGGGCTGGTGGCTACACCTTC.

The rearrangement joins TRBV29-1 to TRBJ2-1; 10 nucleotides align to TRBD2. The germline CDR1 and CDR2 sequences are SQVTM and ANQGSEA. The CDR3 length is 15 residues. V shed 5 bases, J shed 4 bases, and the junction held 8 bases outside the gene matches. This CDR3 is CSVLGLAASYNEQFF. CDR3 DNA: TGCAGCGTTCTAGGACTAGCGGCTTCATACAATGAGCAGTTCTTC.

This clone was counted only a few times. The rearrangement joins TRBV5-4 to TRBJ2-7; D might be TRBD2 (6 bases). Trimming took 4 bases from V and 6 from J, leaving 17 bases between them. Germline lookup yields CDR1 SGHNT and CDR2 YYREEE (reference sequence). The CDR3 consists of 14 residues. CDR3 bases: TGTGCCAGCAGCCTGCGGGGTTTGTCCGCCGAGCAGTACTTC. Amino acid sequence: CASSLRGLSAEQYF.

This chain uses TRBV28 with TRBJ1-1, with a possible D match to TRBD1 (5 bases). CDR3 length equals 14 residues. Between the trimmed V and J ends, which lost 6 bases and 2 bases, there was a span of 13 bases. Looked up from germline, CDR1 is MDHEN and CDR2 is SYDVKM. CDR3 coding DNA: TGTGCCAGCAGGCGGACCAGGACAAACACTGAAGCTTTCTTT. It encodes CASRRTRTNTEAFF.

The V and J genes are TRBV27 and TRBJ2-7; TRBD2 matches 7 bases. Germline CDR1 MNHEY, CDR2 SMNVEV (reference sequence). The CDR3 spans 19 residues. The V and J ends lost 0 bases and 3 bases, in that order; junction bases with no gene match: 17. CDR3 coding DNA: TGTGCCAGCAGTTTATCCCCCTGGGTGGGAGCGGGGACCGGCTACGAGCAGTACTTC. Residues: CASSLSPWVGAGTGYEQYF.

The sample holds a few counts of this clone. V is TRBV6-4 and J is TRBJ2-1; the D gene is possibly TRBD2 (5 bases). Trimming stripped 4 bases from V and 0 bases from J, with 10 bases between. The CDR3 has 15 residues. The germline CDR1 and CDR2 sequences are MRHNA and SNTAGT. The CDR3 DNA reads TGTGCCAGCAGTGTTGGGAGTGGCTCCTACAATGAGCAGTTCTTC. Translating it yields CASSVGSGSYNEQFF.

The chain combines TRBV6-1 with TRBJ1-2, with 12 bases identical to TRBD1. J was trimmed by 7 bases and V by 0 bases; bases with no gene match: 9. Looked up from germline, CDR1 is MNHNS and CDR2 is SASEGT. The CDR3 spans 17 residues. Here the CDR3 reads CASSEARGQGAKGGYTF. In nucleotides, the CDR3 is TGTGCCAGCAGTGAAGCGCGGGGACAGGGGGCAAAGGGTGGCTACACCTTC.

The rearrangement uses TRBV7-3 and TRBJ2-7; 13 bases are shared with TRBD2. Germline V gives CDR1 SGHTA, CDR2 FQGTGA. The CDR3 covers 16 residues. The ends lost 2 bases at V and 5 bases at J; junction bases unmatched: 6. The CDR3 DNA reads as TGTGCCAGCAGCTTATCGGGACTAGCGGGACGAAACGAGCAGTACTTC. It translates to CASSLSGLAGRNEQYF.

This clone has just one count. The chain couples TRBV10-3 to TRBJ2-2; TRBD2 aligns across 8 bases. Losses at the gene ends were 10 bases for V and 3 bases for J; bases not matched to a gene: 10. Germline V gene lookup returns CDR1 ENHRY and CDR2 SYGVKD. The CDR3 extends over 15 amino acids. This CDR3 is CATPRSGRDTGELFF. The CDR3 DNA follows: TGTGCCACCCCGCGGAGCGGGAGAGACACCGGGGAGCTGTTTTTT.

This sequence joins TRBV4-2 and TRBJ2-7, with TRBD1 as a possible D gene (5 bases). V was shortened by 0 bases and J by 3 bases, with 15 bases between the two germline ends. The CDR3 is 16 residues long. CDR1 LGHNA and CDR2 YNFKEQ come from the germline V gene. The CDR3 DNA sequence: TGTGCCAGCAGCCAAGATTGGGGCCTTCAAGGCTACGAGCAGTACTTC. The encoded protein is CASSQDWGLQGYEQYF.

The chain employs TRBV2 and TRBJ2-2; D is perhaps TRBD2 (5 bases). CDR3 size: 15 residues. V lost 3 bases and J lost 4, with 12 bases in between. CDR1 and CDR2 (germline): SNHLY, FYNNEI. CDR3 loop: CASSDGSAGTGELFF. Written as DNA, the CDR3 is TGTGCCAGCAGTGATGGGAGCGCAGGCACCGGGGAGCTGTTTTTT.

The V and J genes are TRBV10-3 and TRBJ2-3, with 12 nucleotides matching TRBD2. Per germline, CDR1 ENHRY and CDR2 SYGVKD. This CDR3 comprises 14 residues. V dropped 10 bases and J dropped 6; count of bases not matched to a gene: 8. The CDR3 DNA is TGTGCCACAAGACTAGCGGGAGAGTTGGATACGCAGTATTTT. This encodes CATRLAGELDTQYF.

The chain carries TRBV6-1 and TRBJ2-7; the D is unclear. The germline V and J ends were trimmed by 1 base and 5 bases, with 9 bases remaining between them. CDR3 size: 13 residues. The germline V gene has CDR1 MNHNS and CDR2 SASEGT. CDR3: CASSEVVRNEQYF. Here the CDR3 DNA reads TGTGCCAGCAGTGAAGTGGTGCGTAACGAGCAGTACTTC.

V is TRBV30 and J is TRBJ2-5; 8 positions match TRBD1. V gave up 2 bases and J gave up 5 bases; unmatched junction bases: 7. The germline gives CDR1 GTSNPN, CDR2 SVGIG (reference sequence). The length of the CDR3 is 14 residues. As DNA, the CDR3 is TGTGCCTGGAGTATCACAGGGGGTGTGGAGACCCAGTACTTC. Residues: CAWSITGGVETQYF.

The rearrangement links TRBV25-1 to TRBJ1-2; D unresolved. CDR1 and CDR2 (germline): MGHDK, SYGVNS. Trimming removed 0 bases from V and 5 bases from J, with 10 bases in between. The CDR3 has 14 amino acids. This chain's CDR3 is CASSEYRETYGYTF. CDR3 bases: TGTGCCAGCAGTGAATACCGGGAGACGTATGGCTACACCTTC.

This clone was recorded a few times. This chain joins TRBV27 and TRBJ1-3; D remains unclear. Per germline, CDR1 MNHEY and CDR2 SMNVEV (reference sequence). The V gene lost 5 bases and the J gene lost 0 bases, with 8 bases spanning the gap. The CDR3 spans 14 residues. The CDR3 here is CASSLNPSGNTIYF. The CDR3 DNA reads TGTGCCAGCAGTCTAAACCCCTCTGGAAACACCATATATTTT.

The rearrangement joins TRBV9 to TRBJ2-4; TRBD2 agrees at 7 bases. This CDR3 contains 15 residues. The germline gives CDR1 SGDLS, CDR2 YYNGEE. Unmatched junction bases numbered 7, after V lost 0 bases and J lost 7 bases. The CDR3: CASSVGGGSRNIQYF. For the CDR3, the DNA is TGTGCCAGCAGCGTAGGGGGCGGGAGTAGGAACATTCAGTACTTC. Full variable domain (outside the CDR3, taken from reference TRBV9 and TRBJ2-4): DSGVTQTPKHLITATGQRVTLRCSPRSGDLSVYWYQQSLDQGLQFLIQYYNGEERAKGNILERFSAQQFPDLHSELNLSSLELGDSALYFCASSVGGGSRNIQYFGAGTRLSVL.

The CDR3 loop reads CASSAIKGEAGNEQFF. CDR3 coding DNA: TGTGCCAGCAGCGCAATCAAAGGGGAGGCTGGCAATGAGCAGTTCTTC. The chain employs TRBV7-9 and TRBJ2-1; tentative D call: TRBD2 (6 bases). Deletions cut 5 bases from V and 6 bases from J, with 20 bases between. The CDR3 spans 16 residues. Germline CDR1 SEHNR, CDR2 FQNEAQ (reference sequence).